The subject of this entry is one T cell receptor beta chain. Its specificity is not known. The PCR made use of 60 Vbeta and 13 Jbeta primers. Repertoires were generated with immunoSEQ multiplex PCR, while TCRdb's copy carries only in-frame clones and drops some. This sample carries roughly 130,000 clones, just under 75% of them seen once, and the ten largest clones take 6% to 8%. With V trimmed by 4 bases and J by 4 bases, 10 bases remained unmatched. Germline values: CDR1 SGHRS, CDR2 YFSETQ. The CDR3 spans 16 residues. The data belong to a study of cytomegalovirus exposure and HLA in healthy donors. Overall study context: Earlier sequencing of about 179 million T cells yielded fewer than 140 million unique TCR beta sequences.

Notes on the study in general: Highly shared sequence variants in one cluster were likely a sequencing artifact.

Samples came from healthy bone marrow donors. Donors likely had unrecorded immune exposures despite being nominally healthy when sampled. This sequence joins TRBV5-1 and TRBJ2-5; TRBD2 agrees at 10 bases. The clonotype was recovered from a man in his forties in good health and CMV-seropositive. The material sequenced was PBMCs. The CDR3 spells CASSLRNSGGPETQYF. CDR3 bases: TGCGCCAGCAGCCTCCGGAATAGCGGGGGGCCAGAGACCCAGTACTTC.